The T cell receptor beta chain described here comes from a study of shared clonotypes between healthy human individuals. In the study's own analysis: For the immunoSEQ data, sequences were junction-only without quality scores, so filtering differed. Some clones are missing from TCRdb's copy, which holds only in-frame ones; the method was immunoSEQ multiplex PCR. For V, J and clone size, that table is used; D and trimming come from the DNA. The sample includes 1.5 million to 2.5 million clones, about 95% of them seen just once. The CDR3 runs 14 residues. Trimming took 4 bases from V and 10 from J, leaving 18 bases between them. The germline CDR1 and CDR2 sequences are SGHDT and YYEEEE. CD8 cells regarded as naive lacked CD45RO, were positively chosen for CCR7, and omitted terminally differentiated effector memory CD45RA+ cells.

The source is a man in his late teens or twenties in good health. Sequencing input: naive CD8+ T cells sorted from blood. The chain has TRBV5-6 and TRBJ2-1; tentatively, D is TRBD2 (5 bases). The CDR3 nucleotides are TGTGCCAGCAGCCCCCCCGGGGTTGCCCCCGAGCAGTTCTTC. It translates to CASSPPGVAPEQFF.